This T cell receptor (beta chain) was captured by sequencing in a study of cytomegalovirus exposure and HLA in healthy donors (dated by TCRdb to the late 2010s). In terms of the full investigation: In an earlier analysis of around 540 of the donors, 250 to 350 Gb of sequence data and some 120 million unique TCR beta sequences from roughly 180 million T cells were reported. A later analysis re-analyzed previously published TCR beta repertoires from approximately 670 donors and added high-resolution HLA genotyping to study TCR occurrence patterns. A separate validation cohort of over 95 different subjects was used in addition to the 666-subject first cohort. An early release that covered about 640 HLA-typed donors contained approximately 300 gigabases of sequencing data and 85 million to 100 million unique TCR sequences. Typing coverage varied by locus: roughly 620-640 donors for A, B, C, DRB1 and DQB1; roughly 560 for DQA1; 600 to 610 for DPA1; about 450 for DPB1. In an earlier analysis of a few hundred of the donors, high-throughput TCR beta sequencing was used to judge whether each TCR beta V gene segment behaved as functional or pseudogenic. To predict cytomegalovirus infection status, the study brought together high-throughput TCR immunosequencing, statistical association of individual TCRs with disease status, and machine learning. Genome-wide SNP genotypes for about 65% of the 666 donors were used in a later genetic analysis, which treated that subset as a discovery cohort. The study used immunosequencing to profile the T cell repertoires of approximately 640 subjects and linked those repertoires to cytomegalovirus serostatus. Alongside the repertoire data, information on donor age, sex, ethnicity and CMV serostatus was compiled. Of the approximately 400 genotyped donors, less than 90% were placed in the genetic ancestry cluster associated with self-reported Caucasian donors. The study was designed to test whether signatures of past pathogen exposure could be identified by cataloging public T cell receptors. Every discovery cohort repertoire had been produced on one sequencing platform. Rather than drawing on any new phenotypic data, the later analysis identified candidate immune exposures from TCR beta sequences and the way those sequences occurred across donors. Roughly five DR-DQ haplotypes were handled as single units for association and clustering because linkage in the cohort was strong. Both class I and class II loci were covered by HLA typing, at four-digit resolution. Across some 400 genotyped donors of the cohort, an average of about 240,000 unique TCR beta nucleotide sequences per donor were sequenced, and roughly a sixth of those sequences were non-productive.

Of note for this clone: No antigen is known for it. No per-base quality is available; no much larger clone lies one base away.

The library was generated by the immunoSEQ multiplex PCR assay. For the multiplex PCR, a mixture combining 60 forward primers for TCR Vbeta segments and 13 reverse primers for TCR Jbeta segments was used. A multiplex PCR assay on genomic DNA amplified the CDR3 region of rearranged TCR beta genes. On the Illumina HiSeq System, the amplified TCR beta libraries were sequenced as 87-base-pair reads. The original methods were these. In a later analysis, 77 million or so unique TCR beta chains were counted across the approximately 670 repertoires, and about 9.9 million of these chains were shared by at least two donors. Raw reads were error-corrected and collapsed into unique sequences by a nearest-neighbor algorithm in which closely related sequences were merged to remove PCR and sequencing errors. Alignment of CDR3 sequences to IMGT reference sequences was used to assign V, D and J gene segments. Each retained sequence needed at least a six-nucleotide match to both a V gene segment and a J gene segment. Rearrangements were called productive when the CDR3 lacked stop codons and stayed in frame with V and J; all others were non-productive. CDR3 was defined by IMGT convention, running from the second conserved V-encoded cysteine to the conserved J-encoded phenylalanine. The earlier analysis of about 590 of the donors excluded sequences that lacked an unambiguous match to a single V gene segment. In an earlier analysis of approximately 590 of the donors, V segments were called functional above 56.7% productive rearrangements and were called segregating when the between-donor standard deviation exceeded 5%. A statistical classification framework was built to diagnose cytomegalovirus status from the catalog of TCR beta chain sequences. In a later analysis, TCR nucleotide sequences were compared against IMGT/GENE-DB human TR gene sequences so that V and J genes could be assigned. The TCRdist pipeline was used in a later analysis to assign CDR3 sequences and most-parsimonious VDJ recombination scenarios. In a later analysis, each TCR beta chain was defined by its CDR3 amino acid sequence together with its V-gene family, and reads without a unique V-gene family were excluded. To address suspected cross-contamination and a sequencing artifact, a later analysis removed approximately 600 highly shared, low-generation-probability nucleotide sequences. In a later analysis, a clonal expansion index was calculated for each public chain from normalized within-repertoire ranks of inferred template counts. In a later analysis, generation probabilities were computed with a VDJ recombination model fitted to out-of-frame rearrangements, and the resulting probabilities were checked against IGoR. Hypergeometric tests were used in a later analysis to score TCR-TCR, TCR-HLA and TCR-CMV co-occurrence, with a repertoire-size bias correction applied to the TCR pairs. In a later analysis, false discovery rates were estimated by permuting HLA or CMV assignments 20 times. In a later analysis, co-occurring TCRs were grouped with DBSCAN, and TCRdist sequence similarity was added when clustering was performed within HLA-allele-positive subsets. Repertoires with fewer than 30,000 or more than 120,000 public chains were left out of co-occurrence clustering, as were about 5 repertoires with anomalous nucleotide sharing. TCRdb re-hosts the immuneACCESS table, in-frame sequences only. Its copies lack some clones; in the studies checked, an unresolved V gene accounts for under half of them, and the cause for the rest is not known. D and trimming come from the DNA, and the V and J calls and clone size come from that table. For this sample there are 100,000 or so clones; approximately 70% appear just once. The ten largest clones represent 2.5% to 3.5% of the sample.

In total, approximately 700 healthy bone marrow donors made up the cohort. At the time of sampling, all cohort members were nominally healthy, though unrecorded immune exposures were likely present. The donor tested CMV seronegative and was one of the 352 seronegative cohort members. Every donor gave a peripheral blood sample, and the peripheral blood mononuclear cells from that sample were used for TCR beta sequencing. Genomic DNA was extracted from the blood cell samples with the Qiagen DNeasy Blood Extraction Kit. The CDR3 contains 13 residues, cysteine and phenylalanine counted. Only the CDR3 DNA stays, 39 bases, in frame from base 1. The germline V gene (reference sequence) specifies LNHDA as CDR1 and SQIVND as CDR2. Trimming takes 3 bases off V and 9 bases off J; junction bases not matched to a gene: 3. What the authors observed across the whole study: Most TCR sequences were observed very rarely across donors, whereas some public TCRs were present in many individuals. In a later analysis, HLA-associated TCR beta chains showed more clonal expansion and lower generation probabilities than non-associated chains that were equally common. It was suggested by the authors that the approach could potentially be generalized to other disease states and immunological phenotypes. Strong co-occurrence of HLA alleles, especially DR and DQ, made assigning TCR associations to individual alleles difficult. The cohort was sequenced for TCR beta chains only, and without alpha or paired-chain data the features that could be detected were limited. According to a later analysis, most CMV-associated TCR beta chains appeared to be HLA-restricted, and the HLA associations seemed to be driven largely by CMV exposure. Immune exposure information for the cohort was limited to CMV serostatus. In a later analysis, several top co-occurrence clusters were reported to appear linked to parvovirus B19, influenza, CMV and Epstein-Barr virus. In a later genetic analysis, fewer N-insertions in productive TCRs were reported among donors in an Asian-associated ancestry cluster than the roughly 640-donor mean. The earlier analysis of approximately 590 of the donors excluded about 16 rarely observed V segments, including chromosome 9 orphons, because counts were too low. In a later analysis, the rate of TCR association differed among HLA loci, with DRB1 alleles having the most associated TCRs and HLA-C alleles having the fewest. An association between a missense DCLRE1C variant and V-gene and J-gene trimming of TCR beta chains was found in a later genetic analysis and replicated in an independent cohort. A further reported finding was that TCR beta sequences accurately predicted the HLA-A and HLA-B alleles for most subjects in the first cohort. In a later analysis, 15,000 to 20,000 TCR beta sequences were associated with specific HLA alleles at a false discovery rate of 0.05. In vitro tests confirmed that a few of the cytomegalovirus-associated TCR beta chains recognize cytomegalovirus antigens. Because HLA typing was unavailable for some donors at each locus, only the typed subset was used in association tests. The classifier was reported to diagnose cytomegalovirus status with high specificity and sensitivity in both the original cohort and the validation cohort. Because the 87-base-pair reads could not distinguish some IMGT-functional V segments, including TRBV6-2 and TRBV6-3, those segments were excluded. Presence/absence analyses assumed roughly uniform sequencing depth across donors, an assumption that may not hold. A total of 164 TCR beta chains were listed by the study as associated with cytomegalovirus. A cluster of highly shared sequence variants was judged likely to be a technical artifact of the sequencing pipeline. Linkage disequilibrium might explain the correlated functional status among segregating V segments, but an unknown experimental factor could not be ruled out. Broadly in line with IMGT annotations, most TCR beta V segments showed up in productive rearrangements about 87% or about 30% of the time in an earlier analysis of 587 of the donors.

This TCR derives from a man aged 30-40 years in good health and CMV-seronegative. This sequence uses TRBV19 and TRBJ2-4, with 9 central nucleotides matching TRBD1. What was sequenced was PBMCs. At the DNA level, the sequence is TGTGCCAGTAGTATGGGACAGGGAAGCATTCAGTACTTC. It specifies CASSMGQGSIQYF.